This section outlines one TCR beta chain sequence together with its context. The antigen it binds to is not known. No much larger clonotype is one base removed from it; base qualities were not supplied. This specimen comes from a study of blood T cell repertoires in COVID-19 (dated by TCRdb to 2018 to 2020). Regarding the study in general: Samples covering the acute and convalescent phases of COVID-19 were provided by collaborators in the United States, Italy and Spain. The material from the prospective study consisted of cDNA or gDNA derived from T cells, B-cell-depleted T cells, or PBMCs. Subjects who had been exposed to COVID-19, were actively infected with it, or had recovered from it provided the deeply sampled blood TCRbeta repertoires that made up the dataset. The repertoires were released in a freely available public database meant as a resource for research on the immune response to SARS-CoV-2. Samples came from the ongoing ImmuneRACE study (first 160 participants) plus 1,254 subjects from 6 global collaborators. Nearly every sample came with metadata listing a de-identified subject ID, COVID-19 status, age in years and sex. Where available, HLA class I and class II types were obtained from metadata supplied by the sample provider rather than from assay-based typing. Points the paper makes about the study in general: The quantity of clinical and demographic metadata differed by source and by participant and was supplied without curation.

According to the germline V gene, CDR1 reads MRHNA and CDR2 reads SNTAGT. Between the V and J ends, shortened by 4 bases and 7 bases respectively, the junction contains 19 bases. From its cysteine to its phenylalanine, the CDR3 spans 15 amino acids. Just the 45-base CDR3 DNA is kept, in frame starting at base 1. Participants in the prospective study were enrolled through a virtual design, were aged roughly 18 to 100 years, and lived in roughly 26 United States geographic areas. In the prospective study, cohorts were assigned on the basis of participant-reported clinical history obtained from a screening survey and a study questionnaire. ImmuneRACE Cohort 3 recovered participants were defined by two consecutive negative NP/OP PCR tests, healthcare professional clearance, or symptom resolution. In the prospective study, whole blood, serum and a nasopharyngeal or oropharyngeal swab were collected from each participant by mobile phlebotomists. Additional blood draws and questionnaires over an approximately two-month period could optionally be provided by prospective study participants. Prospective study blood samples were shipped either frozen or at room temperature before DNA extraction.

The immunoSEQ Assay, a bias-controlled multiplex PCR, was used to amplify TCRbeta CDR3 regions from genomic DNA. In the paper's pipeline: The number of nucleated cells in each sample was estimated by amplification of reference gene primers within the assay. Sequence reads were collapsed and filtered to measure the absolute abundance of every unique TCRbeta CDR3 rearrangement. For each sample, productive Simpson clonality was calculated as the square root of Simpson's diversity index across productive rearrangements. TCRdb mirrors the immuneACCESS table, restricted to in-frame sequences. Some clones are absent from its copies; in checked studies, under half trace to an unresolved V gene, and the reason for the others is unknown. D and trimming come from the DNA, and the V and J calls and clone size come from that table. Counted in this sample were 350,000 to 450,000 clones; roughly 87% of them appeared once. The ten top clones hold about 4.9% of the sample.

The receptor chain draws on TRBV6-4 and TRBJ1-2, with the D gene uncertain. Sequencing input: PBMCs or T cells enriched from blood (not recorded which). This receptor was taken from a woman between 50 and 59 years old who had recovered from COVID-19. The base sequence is TGTGCCAGCAGTGCCGCCCCCGGGTCACCCTCTGGCTACACCTTC. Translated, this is CASSAAPGSPSGYTF.